This T cell receptor (beta chain) was sequenced for a study of cytomegalovirus exposure and HLA in healthy donors. Overall study context: The approximately 100 million unique TCR beta sequences, from about 170 million T cells, were found by an earlier analysis. General observations from the study: Prediction of most subjects' HLA-A and HLA-B alleles by TCR beta sequences was reportedly accurate. Upon later analysis, HLA-associated TCR beta chains proved more clonally expanded than other, equally common chains.

PCR primers comprised 60 Vbeta and 13 Jbeta primers. The repertoire was sequenced with immunoSEQ multiplex PCR; TCRdb's copy has only in-frame clones and lacks some. This table has 100,000 to 150,000 clones, roughly four fifths appearing once. About this clone: What it binds is unknown.

V lost 1 base and J 3 bases, leaving 13 bases between the germline ends. The germline gives CDR1 LNHDA, CDR2 SQIVND (reference sequence). The CDR3 is 15 residues long. Sequenced input: PBMCs. The sequence was obtained from a male donor in good health and CMV-seropositive. The chain has TRBV19 and TRBJ2-7; D perhaps matches TRBD2 (6 bases). The CDR3 loop reads CASSIAGGSIYEQYF. The CDR3 region has the DNA TGTGCCAGTAGTATAGCCGGAGGGAGTATCTACGAGCAGTACTTC.